The 10 T cell receptor beta chains below were found in one sample sequenced in a study of CD8 T cells in Susac syndrome. Reverse transcription of about 0.45 to 1 ug RNA used random hexamers. TCRdb analysed the immunoSEQ multiplex PCR reads with MiXCR anew, one entry per CDR3 protein. The repertoire has about 110,000 distinct CDR3 sequences, approximately 94% of them found once; the top ten carry around 0.4%. The sequenced material came from CD8+ T cells from PBMCs. These receptors came from a human donor with Susac syndrome.

The rearrangement uses TRBV5-6 and TRBJ1-5; D is unclear. The CDR3 is made up of 14 amino acids. CDR1 and CDR2 (germline): SGHDT, YYEEEE. The germline V and J ends were trimmed by 4 bases and 0 bases, with 8 bases remaining between them. CDR3 sequence reads: CASSHGDSNQPQHF. The CDR3 region has the DNA TGTGCCAGCAGCCACGGGGATAGCAATCAGCCCCAGCATTTT. The entire variable domain, with the rest obtained from reference TRBV5-6 and TRBJ1-5, is as follows: DAGVTQSPTHLIKTRGQQVTLRCSPKSGHDTVSWYQQALGQGPQFIFQYYEEEERQRGNFPDRFSGHQFPNYSSELNVNALLLGDSALYLCASSHGDSNQPQHFGDGTRLSIL.

The rearrangement links TRBV3-1 to TRBJ2-5; 8 bases match TRBD2. In germline, CDR1 is LGHDT, CDR2 YNNKEL (reference sequence). The length of the CDR3 is 15 residues. The junction had 5 bases not matched to a gene; V was cut back by 0 bases and J by 5 bases. The CDR3 loop reads CASSQETSGRETQYF. In DNA, the CDR3 is TGTGCCAGCAGCCAAGAAACTAGCGGACGGGAGACCCAGTACTTC.

The rearrangement links TRBV2 to TRBJ2-5, with D possibly being TRBD1 (7 bases). The V end was cut by 8 bases, the J end by 4 bases, with 20 bases between. The CDR3 sequence is 15 residues long. The germline V gene encodes CDR1 SNHLY and CDR2 FYNNEI. CDR3 amino acids: CASGGTDPYVETQYF. The CDR3 DNA is TGTGCCAGCGGAGGGACAGATCCTTATGTAGAGACCCAGTACTTC.

This clonotype was observed once. The chain couples TRBV4-1 to TRBJ1-1; D might be TRBD1 (5 bases). The CDR3 extends over 16 amino acids. Germline CDR1 MGHRA, CDR2 YSYEKL. The ends were cut back, 6 bases at V and 1 base at J, with 18 bases in the middle. The CDR3 protein is CASRQIVGQGNTEAFF. As DNA, the CDR3 is TGCGCCAGCAGACAAATCGTGGGGCAGGGGAACACTGAAGCTTTCTTT.

This clonotype was detected once. V gene TRBV2 combines with J gene TRBJ2-7, with 8 bases lining up with TRBD2. The CDR3 extends over 14 amino acids. Germline V gene data show CDR1 as SNHLY and CDR2 as FYNNEI. The V and J ends lost 10 bases and 2 bases, in that order; junction bases with no gene match: 10. CDR3 loop: CAIQTSGKTYEQYF. CDR3 DNA sequence: TGTGCCATACAAACTAGCGGAAAAACCTACGAGCAGTACTTC.

The CDR3 spells CATSRDRGLRETQYF. In DNA form, the CDR3 reads TGTGCCACCAGCAGAGATCGGGGACTAAGGGAGACCCAGTACTTC. V is TRBV15 and J is TRBJ2-5; 7 bases match TRBD2. The length of the CDR3 is 15 residues. Germline CDR1 reads LNHNV; CDR2 reads YYDKDF (reference sequence). The ends lost 0 bases at V and 5 bases at J; junction bases unmatched: 6. Looking up the rest from reference TRBV15 and TRBJ2-5 gives the full variable domain: DAMVIQNPRYQVTQFGKPVTLSCSQTLNHNVMYWYQQKSSQAPKLLFHYYDKDFNNEADTPDNFQSRRPNTSFCFLDIRSPGLGDTAMYLCATSRDRGLRETQYFGPGTRLLVL.

The chain employs TRBV12-3 or TRBV12-4 and TRBJ2-3; D remains ambiguous. The CDR3 has 11 amino acids. V lost 6 bases and J 5 bases, leaving 6 bases between the germline ends. The CDR3 spells CASRIGDTQYF. CDR3 nucleotide sequence: TGTGCCAGCAGGATAGGAGATACGCAGTATTTT.

This chain links TRBV6-5 with TRBJ2-1; TRBD1 might be the D (6 bases). The CDR3 length is 14 residues. With 2 bases removed from V and 15 bases from J, the gap between germline ends came to 20 bases. Germline V gene sequence: CDR1 MNHEY, CDR2 SVGAGI. CDR3 DNA: TGTGCCAGCAGTTACGGGGCAGGGGACACCAGAAGGTTCTTC. It specifies CASSYGAGDTRRFF.

The chain recombines TRBV4-3 with TRBJ1-5, with D hard to call. This CDR3 spans 13 amino acids. The germline gives CDR1 LGHNA, CDR2 YSLEER. V was shortened by 0 bases and J by 4 bases, with 4 bases between the two germline ends. The CDR3 region is CASSQDANQPQHF. The DNA of the CDR3 is TGCGCCAGCAGCCAAGACGCTAATCAGCCCCAGCATTTT.

V and J are TRBV29-1 and TRBJ2-6; D is unclear. Germline CDR1 is SQVTM and CDR2 is ANQGSEA. V lost 1 base to trimming and J lost 4 bases, with 2 bases between them. There are 12 residues in the CDR3. The CDR3 nucleotides are TGCAGCGTTGAAGCCGGGGCCAACGTCCTGACTTTC. Its protein product is CSVEAGANVLTF. The entire variable domain, with the rest obtained from reference TRBV29-1 and TRBJ2-6, is as follows: SAVISQKPSRDICQRGTSLTIQCQVDSQVTMMFWYRQQPGQSLTLIATANQGSEATYESGFVIDKFPISRPNLTFSTLTVSNMSPEDSSIYLCSVEAGANVLTFGAGSRLTVL.